These T cell receptor beta chains were read from a single sample in a study of blood T cell repertoires in COVID-19. Assay used: immunoSEQ multiplex PCR; TCRdb lists only in-frame clones, some missing. The sample consists of some 190,000 clones, about 86% of them appearing once. The sample comprised peripheral blood. The receptors here all came from a man younger than 35 with active or convalescent COVID-19. The CDR3 runs from the conserved cysteine through the conserved F or W. A D gene is named only where the DNA matches it firmly. Not every row has a clone size; where given, it reads once, few, many or a size class.

TRBD1,TRBV9,-,16,TRBJ2-2,CASSAPGGAWGGELFF,TGTGCCAGCAGCGCCCCAGGGGGCGCCTGGGGCGGGGAGCTGTTTTTT
-,TRBV7-2,-,15,TRBJ1-1,CASSSRPGGNTEAFF,TGTGCCAGCAGCTCCCGCCCGGGAGGGAACACTGAAGCTTTCTTT
TRBD2,TRBV7-8,-,18,TRBJ2-2,CASSRRSSGWANTGELFF,TGTGCCAGCAGCCGCCGGTCTAGCGGGTGGGCGAACACCGGGGAGCTGTTTTTT
-,TRBV11-2,-,14,TRBJ2-7,CASSLDRYSYEQYF,TGTGCCAGCAGCTTAGACAGGTATTCCTACGAGCAGTACTTC
TRBD2,TRBV10-3,-,15,TRBJ2-1,CAISEKSAGAYEQFF,TGTGCCATCAGTGAGAAGTCAGCGGGAGCGTATGAGCAGTTCTTC
TRBD2,TRBV5-4,-,16,TRBJ2-1,CASSNLGTSGIYEQFF,TGTGCCAGCAGTAATCTGGGTACTAGCGGGATTTATGAGCAGTTCTTC
-,TRBV6-5,-,14,TRBJ2-3,CASSLIRGTDTQYF,TGTGCCAGCAGTTTAATCAGGGGAACAGATACGCAGTATTTT
TRBD1,TRBV5-1,-,15,TRBJ1-2,CASSPRTGGERGYTF,TGCGCCAGCAGCCCTAGGACAGGGGGTGAAAGGGGCTACACCTTC
TRBD2,TRBV3-1/TRBV3-2,-,15,TRBJ2-5,CASSRRTSGQETQYF,TGTGCCAGCAGCCGCCGGACTAGCGGGCAAGAGACCCAGTACTTC
-,TRBV4-2,-,16,TRBJ2-1,CASSSRLTGSYNEQFF,TGTGCCAGCAGCTCGCGCCTGACTGGCTCCTACAATGAGCAGTTCTTC
TRBD1,TRBV24-1,-,18,TRBJ2-2,CATSQNKRQGALDGELFF,TGTGCCACCAGTCAGAATAAGAGACAGGGGGCTTTGGACGGGGAGCTGTTTTTT
TRBD1,TRBV28,-,14,TRBJ2-7,CASSFGDRDYEQYF,TGTGCCAGCAGTTTCGGAGACAGGGACTACGAGCAGTACTTC
-,TRBV4-2,-,15,TRBJ1-5,CASSQTGGAAQPQHF,TGTGCCAGCAGCCAAACGGGGGGAGCGGCTCAGCCCCAGCATTTT
TRBD1,TRBV5-4,-,15,TRBJ2-3,CASSLAPDRADTQYF,TGTGCCAGCAGCTTGGCCCCGGACAGGGCAGATACGCAGTATTTT
-,TRBV6-4,-,13,TRBJ1-2,CASSDSLWAGYTF,TGTGCCAGCAGTGACTCGCTCTGGGCTGGCTACACCTTC
TRBD1,TRBV29-1,-,14,TRBJ1-4,CSVDPRGLGEKLFF,TGCAGCGTTGATCCCAGGGGGCTAGGTGAAAAACTGTTTTTT
TRBD1,TRBV5-6,-,13,TRBJ1-2,CASSPTGNYGYTF,TGTGCCAGCAGCCCGACAGGGAACTATGGCTACACCTTC
-,TRBV19,-,15,TRBJ1-5,CASSMGGRRNQPQHF,TGTGCCAGTAGTATGGGGGGTCGGCGCAATCAGCCCCAGCATTTT
-,TRBV7-9,once,16,TRBJ2-5,CASSLVGGPGKETQYF,TGTGCCAGCAGTCTAGTAGGAGGGCCAGGGAAAGAGACCCAGTACTTC
TRBD1,TRBV19,-,16,TRBJ2-6,CATGGTGLSGANVLTF,TGTGCCACAGGAGGGACAGGGTTATCTGGGGCCAACGTCCTGACTTTC
-,TRBV21-1,-,11,TRBJ1-4,CASRRAGKLFF,TGTGCCAGCCGACGCGCAGGCAAACTGTTTTTT
-,TRBV28,once,15,TRBJ1-5,CASSPPFREGTPQHF,TGTGCCAGCAGCCCGCCTTTCAGGGAAGGTACGCCCCAGCATTTT
TRBD2,TRBV28,-,19,TRBJ2-1,CASSLPSGRAIVGYNEQFF,TGTGCCAGCAGTTTACCTAGCGGGAGGGCCATCGTGGGGTACAATGAGCAGTTCTTC
TRBD2,TRBV5-1,-,13,TRBJ2-1,CASGLDKYNEQFF,TGCGCCAGCGGACTAGATAAATACAATGAGCAGTTCTTC
-,TRBV7-2,-,13,TRBJ2-4,CASSLAATGWLYF,TGTGCCAGCAGCTTAGCGGCAACAGGGTGGTTGTACTTC
-,TRBV5-1,few,15,TRBJ1-1,CASSLVTGSDTEAFF,TGCGCCAGCAGCTTGGTAACAGGGAGCGACACTGAAGCTTTCTTT
-,TRBV6-2/TRBV6-3,-,14,TRBJ2-7,CASSYSGARYEQYF,TGTGCCAGCAGTTACTCGGGGGCCCGCTACGAGCAGTACTTC
TRBD1,TRBV5-1,-,16,TRBJ1-5,CASSPTGGGSNQPQHF,TGCGCCAGCAGCCCCACAGGGGGCGGTAGCAATCAGCCCCAGCATTTT
-,TRBV20-1,-,10,TRBJ2-5,CSLKRETQYF,TGCAGTCTGAAACGGGAGACCCAGTACTTC
TRBD1,TRBV7-2,once,14,TRBJ2-7,CASSSTGGPYEQYF,TGTGCCAGCAGCTCGACAGGGGGCCCCTACGAGCAGTACTTC
-,TRBV7-9,-,16,TRBJ2-1,CASSRSDESGGNEQFF,TGTGCCAGCAGCCGCTCTGACGAGTCCGGAGGCAATGAGCAGTTCTTC
-,TRBV4-2,-,15,TRBJ1-1,CASSPLEGGDTEAFF,TGTGCCAGCAGCCCCTTAGAAGGGGGTGACACTGAAGCTTTCTTT
-,TRBV5-1,-,16,TRBJ2-7,CASSLNGGTAGDEQYF,TGCGCCAGCAGCTTGAATGGGGGGACGGCGGGCGACGAGCAGTACTTC
-,TRBV6-5,once,13,TRBJ2-7,CASSYSGAGEQYF,TGTGCCAGCAGTTACTCGGGAGCCGGCGAGCAGTACTTC
-,TRBV9,-,17,TRBJ1-4,CASSPSQRRGRNEKLFF,TGTGCCAGCAGCCCAAGCCAACGGAGGGGAAGAAATGAAAAACTGTTTTTT
-,TRBV28,-,14,TRBJ1-2,CASSLTPPPYGYTF,TGTGCCAGCAGTTTAACTCCCCCACCCTATGGCTACACCTTC
-,TRBV30,-,16,TRBJ1-5,CAWTRPGAPNNQPQHF,TGTGCCTGGACTCGCCCAGGGGCCCCTAACAATCAGCCCCAGCATTTT
-,TRBV18,-,15,TRBJ2-3,CASSRAEGSTDTQYF,TGTGCCAGCTCACGCGCGGAGGGCTCCACAGATACGCAGTATTTT
TRBD2,TRBV30,-,15,TRBJ2-3,CAWSVIAGGQDTQYF,TGTGCCTGGAGTGTTATAGCGGGAGGTCAAGATACGCAGTATTTT
-,TRBV3-1/TRBV3-2,once,16,TRBJ2-7,CASSQVGDKGFYEQYF,TGTGCCAGCAGCCAAGTCGGGGACAAAGGCTTCTACGAGCAGTACTTC
-,TRBV24-1,-,16,TRBJ2-5,CATSDPLKGSGETQYF,TGTGCCACCAGTGATCCCCTGAAAGGGTCGGGGGAGACCCAGTACTTC
TRBD1,TRBV5-1,-,17,TRBJ1-2,CASSWTVPGQGVGGYTF,TGCGCCAGCAGCTGGACAGTACCGGGACAGGGGGTAGGTGGCTACACCTTC
-,TRBV4-2,-,13,TRBJ2-3,CASSLRYTDTQYF,TGTGCCAGCAGCTTACGCTACACAGATACGCAGTATTTT
-,TRBV28,-,14,TRBJ2-7,CASSAASRHYEQYF,TGTGCCAGCAGTGCCGCTAGCCGGCACTACGAGCAGTACTTC
TRBD1,TRBV7-2,once,13,TRBJ1-2,CASSPTGNYGYTF,TGTGCCAGCAGTCCGACAGGGAACTATGGCTACACCTTC
-,TRBV6-5,-,12,TRBJ2-2,CASRGGPGELFF,TGTGCCAGCAGAGGCGGGCCCGGGGAGCTGTTTTTT
TRBD2,TRBV7-9,-,13,TRBJ2-7,CASSLRGGYEQYF,TGTGCCAGCAGCTTACGGGGAGGGTACGAGCAGTACTTC
TRBD2,TRBV30,-,17,TRBJ2-5,CAWDRGLAGGGQETQYF,TGTGCCTGGGATAGGGGACTAGCGGGAGGGGGGCAAGAGACCCAGTACTTC
-,TRBV4-3,-,13,TRBJ2-1,CASSRASADKQFF,TGCGCCAGCAGCCGTGCGTCGGCGGACAAGCAGTTCTTC
-,TRBV24-1,few,14,TRBJ2-3,CATSDQGQSDTQYF,TGTGCCACCAGTGATCAGGGACAATCGGATACGCAGTATTTT
TRBD1,TRBV19,-,14,TRBJ2-5,CASSTGTASETQYF,TGTGCCAGTAGTACCGGGACAGCCAGCGAGACCCAGTACTTC
-,TRBV19,-,15,TRBJ2-7,CASSRSPGATYEQYF,TGTGCCAGTAGTAGATCCCCAGGGGCAACCTACGAGCAGTACTTC